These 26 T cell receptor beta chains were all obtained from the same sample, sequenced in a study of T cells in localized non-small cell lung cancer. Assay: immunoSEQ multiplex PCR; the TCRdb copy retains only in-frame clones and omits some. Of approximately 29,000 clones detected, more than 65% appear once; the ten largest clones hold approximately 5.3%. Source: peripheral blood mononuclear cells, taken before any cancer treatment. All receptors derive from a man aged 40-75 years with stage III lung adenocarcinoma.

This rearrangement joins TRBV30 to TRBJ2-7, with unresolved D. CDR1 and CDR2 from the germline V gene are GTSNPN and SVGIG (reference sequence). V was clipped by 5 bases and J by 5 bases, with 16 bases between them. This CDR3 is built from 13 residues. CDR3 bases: TGTGCCTGGCGCCGCCTCCTCCTTGACGAGCAGTACTTC. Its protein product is CAWRRLLLDEQYF.

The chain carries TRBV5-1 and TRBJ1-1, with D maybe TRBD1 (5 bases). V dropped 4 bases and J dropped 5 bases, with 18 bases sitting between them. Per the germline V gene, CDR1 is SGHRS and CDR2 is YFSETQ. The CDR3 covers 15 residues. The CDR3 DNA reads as TGCGCCAGCAGCCTAGGGCCTTCGGGGGGAACTGAAGCTTTCTTT. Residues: CASSLGPSGGTEAFF.

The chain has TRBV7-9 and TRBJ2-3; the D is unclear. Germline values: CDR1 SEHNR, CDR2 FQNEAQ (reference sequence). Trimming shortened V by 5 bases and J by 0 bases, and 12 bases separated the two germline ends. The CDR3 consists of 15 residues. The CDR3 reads CASSPWVESTDTQYF. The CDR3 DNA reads TGTGCCAGCAGCCCCTGGGTGGAAAGCACAGATACGCAGTATTTT.

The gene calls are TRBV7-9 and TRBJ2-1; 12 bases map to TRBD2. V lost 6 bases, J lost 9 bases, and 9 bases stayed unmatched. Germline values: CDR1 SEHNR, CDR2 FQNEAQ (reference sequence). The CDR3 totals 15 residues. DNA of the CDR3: TGTGCCAGCAGACGCGGGACTAGCGGGCTAGGTGAGCAGTTCTTC. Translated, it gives CASRRGTSGLGEQFF.

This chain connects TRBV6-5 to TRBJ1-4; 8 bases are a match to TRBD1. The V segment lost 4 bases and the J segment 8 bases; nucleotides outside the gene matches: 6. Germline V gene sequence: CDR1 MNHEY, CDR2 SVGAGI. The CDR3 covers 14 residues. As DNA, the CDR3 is TGTGCCAGCAGTTCCGCGGGACAGGCGGAAAAACTGTTTTTT. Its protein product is CASSSAGQAEKLFF.

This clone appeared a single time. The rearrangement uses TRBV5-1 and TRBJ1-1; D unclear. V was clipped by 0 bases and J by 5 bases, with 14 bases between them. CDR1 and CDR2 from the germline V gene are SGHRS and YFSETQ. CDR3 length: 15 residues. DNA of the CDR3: TGCGCCAGCAGCTTGGGGGGATCGAAGGAGACTGAAGCTTTCTTT. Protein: CASSLGGSKETEAFF.

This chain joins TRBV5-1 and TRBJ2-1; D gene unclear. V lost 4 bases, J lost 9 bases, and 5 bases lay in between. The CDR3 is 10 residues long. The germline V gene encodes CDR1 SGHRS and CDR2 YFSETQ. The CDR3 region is CASSPAEQFF. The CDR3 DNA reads TGCGCCAGCAGCCCGGCTGAGCAGTTCTTC.

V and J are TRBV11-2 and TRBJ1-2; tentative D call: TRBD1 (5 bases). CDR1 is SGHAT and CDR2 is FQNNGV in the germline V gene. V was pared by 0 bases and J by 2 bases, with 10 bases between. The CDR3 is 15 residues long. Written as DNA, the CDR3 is TGTGCCAGCAGCTTAGATTGGGGCAGGAACTATGGCTACACCTTC. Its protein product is CASSLDWGRNYGYTF.

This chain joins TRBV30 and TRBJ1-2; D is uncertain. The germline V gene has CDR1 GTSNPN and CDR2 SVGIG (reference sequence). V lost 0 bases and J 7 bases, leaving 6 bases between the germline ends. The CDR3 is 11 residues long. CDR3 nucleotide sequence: TGTGCCTGGAGTGTCCAGGTTGGCTACACCTTC. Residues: CAWSVQVGYTF.

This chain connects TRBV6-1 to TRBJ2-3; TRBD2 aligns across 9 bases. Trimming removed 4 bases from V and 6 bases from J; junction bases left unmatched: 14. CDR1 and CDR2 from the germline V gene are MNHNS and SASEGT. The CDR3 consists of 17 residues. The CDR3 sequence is CASSGVQGTSRGDTQYF. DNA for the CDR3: TGTGCCAGCAGTGGCGTCCAAGGGACTAGCAGGGGGGATACGCAGTATTTT.

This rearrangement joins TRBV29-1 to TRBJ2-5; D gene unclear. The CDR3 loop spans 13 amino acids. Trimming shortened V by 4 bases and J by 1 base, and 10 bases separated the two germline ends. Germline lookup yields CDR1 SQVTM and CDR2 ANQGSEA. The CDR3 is CSVVRQTQETQYF. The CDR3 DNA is TGCAGCGTTGTTCGTCAGACCCAAGAGACCCAGTACTTC.

The chain's CDR3 is CASSSSGLQETQYF. In nucleotides, the CDR3 is TGCGCCAGCAGCTCGAGCGGGTTGCAAGAGACCCAGTACTTC. The chain couples TRBV5-1 to TRBJ2-5; the D gene is possibly TRBD2 (6 bases). CDR3 size: 14 residues. Germline CDR1 reads SGHRS; CDR2 reads YFSETQ. Trimming shortened V by 3 bases and J by 2 bases, and 11 bases separated the two germline ends.

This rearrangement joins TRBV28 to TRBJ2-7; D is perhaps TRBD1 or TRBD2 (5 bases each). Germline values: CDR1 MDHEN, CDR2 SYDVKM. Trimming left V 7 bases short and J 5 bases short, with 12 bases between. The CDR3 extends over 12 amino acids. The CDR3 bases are TGTGCCAGCACCGAGAGGGGTGACGAGCAGTACTTC. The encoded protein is CASTERGDEQYF.

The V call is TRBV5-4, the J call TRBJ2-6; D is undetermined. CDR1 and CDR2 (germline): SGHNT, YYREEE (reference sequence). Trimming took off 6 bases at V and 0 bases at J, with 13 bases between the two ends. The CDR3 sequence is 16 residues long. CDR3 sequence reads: CASTLYLSSGANVLTF. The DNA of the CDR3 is TGTGCCAGCACCCTTTACCTGAGCTCTGGGGCCAACGTCCTGACTTTC.

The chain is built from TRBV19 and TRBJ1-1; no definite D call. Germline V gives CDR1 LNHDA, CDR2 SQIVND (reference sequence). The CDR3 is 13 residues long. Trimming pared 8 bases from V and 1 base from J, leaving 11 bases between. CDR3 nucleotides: TGTGCCAGTCGTGCAGCGCCGAACACTGAAGCTTTCTTT. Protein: CASRAAPNTEAFF.

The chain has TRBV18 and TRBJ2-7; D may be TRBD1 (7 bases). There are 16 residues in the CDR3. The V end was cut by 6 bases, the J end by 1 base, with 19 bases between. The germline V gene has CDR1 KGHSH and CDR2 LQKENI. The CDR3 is CASSPQGGMSSYEQYV. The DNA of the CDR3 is TGTGCCAGCTCCCCCCAGGGGGGCATGTCGTCCTACGAGCAGTACGTC.

The CDR3 DNA sequence: TGTGCCAGCAGCTTGGAGAGCTGGACTAACTCCTACGAGCAGTACTTC. Amino acid sequence: CASSLESWTNSYEQYF. The J gene is TRBJ2-7, the V gene TRBV7-8, with D perhaps matching TRBD2 (6 bases). The V gene lost 3 bases and the J gene lost 0 bases, with 15 bases spanning the gap. The CDR3 totals 16 residues. Germline CDR1 and CDR2: SGHVS and FQNEAQ.

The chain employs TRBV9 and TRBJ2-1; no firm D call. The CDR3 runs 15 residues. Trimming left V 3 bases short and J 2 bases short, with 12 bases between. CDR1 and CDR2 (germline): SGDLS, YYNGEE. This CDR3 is CASSAGPVPYNEQFF. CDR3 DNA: TGTGCCAGCAGCGCTGGACCGGTCCCCTACAATGAGCAGTTCTTC.

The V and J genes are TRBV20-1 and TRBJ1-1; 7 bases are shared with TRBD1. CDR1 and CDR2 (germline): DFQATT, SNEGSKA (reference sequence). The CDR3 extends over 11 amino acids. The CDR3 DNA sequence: TGCAGGCAGGGGGGTAGCGTCGAAGCTTTCTTT. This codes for CRQGGSVEAFF.

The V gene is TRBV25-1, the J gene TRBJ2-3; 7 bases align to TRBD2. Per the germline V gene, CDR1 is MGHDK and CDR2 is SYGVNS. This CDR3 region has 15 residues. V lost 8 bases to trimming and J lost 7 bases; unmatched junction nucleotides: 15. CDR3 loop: CASATVGGRSNTQYF. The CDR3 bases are TGTGCCAGCGCAACCGTCGGGGGGAGGTCGAATACGCAGTATTTT.

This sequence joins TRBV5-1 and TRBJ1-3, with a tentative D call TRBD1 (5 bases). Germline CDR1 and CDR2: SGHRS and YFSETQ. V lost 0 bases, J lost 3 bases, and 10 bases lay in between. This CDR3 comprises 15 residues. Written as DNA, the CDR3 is TGCGCCAGCAGCTTGGACTCGGGGGATGGAAACACCATATATTTT. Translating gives CASSLDSGDGNTIYF.

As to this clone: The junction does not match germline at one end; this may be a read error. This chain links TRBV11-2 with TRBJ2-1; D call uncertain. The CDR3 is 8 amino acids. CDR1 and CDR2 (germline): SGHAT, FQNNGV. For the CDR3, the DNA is TGTGCCAGCAGCCCTTCTCTCTTC. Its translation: CASSPSLF.

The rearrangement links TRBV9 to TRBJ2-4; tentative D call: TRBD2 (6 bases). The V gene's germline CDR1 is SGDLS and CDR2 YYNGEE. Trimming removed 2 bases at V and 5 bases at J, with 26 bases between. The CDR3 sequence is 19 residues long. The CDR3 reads CASSVWVGSAGNKQNIQYF. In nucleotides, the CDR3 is TGTGCCAGCAGCGTTTGGGTGGGAAGCGCGGGGAACAAACAAAACATTCAGTACTTC. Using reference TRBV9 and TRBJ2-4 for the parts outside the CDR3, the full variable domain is DSGVTQTPKHLITATGQRVTLRCSPRSGDLSVYWYQQSLDQGLQFLIQYYNGEERAKGNILERFSAQQFPDLHSELNLSSLELGDSALYFCASSVWVGSAGNKQNIQYFGAGTRLSVL.

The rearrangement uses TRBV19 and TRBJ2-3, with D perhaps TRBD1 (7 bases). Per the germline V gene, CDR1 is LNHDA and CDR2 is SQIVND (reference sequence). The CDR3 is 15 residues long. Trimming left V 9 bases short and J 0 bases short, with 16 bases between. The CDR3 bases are TGTGCCAGCAAAAACAGGGGAGGAAGCACAGATACGCAGTATTTT. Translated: CASKNRGGSTDTQYF.

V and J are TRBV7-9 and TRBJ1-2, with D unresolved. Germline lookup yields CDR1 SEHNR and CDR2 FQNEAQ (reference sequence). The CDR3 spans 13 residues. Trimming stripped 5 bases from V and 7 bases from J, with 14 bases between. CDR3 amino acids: CASSQISVGGYTF. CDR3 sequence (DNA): TGTGCCAGCAGCCAAATATCGGTGGGTGGCTACACCTTC.

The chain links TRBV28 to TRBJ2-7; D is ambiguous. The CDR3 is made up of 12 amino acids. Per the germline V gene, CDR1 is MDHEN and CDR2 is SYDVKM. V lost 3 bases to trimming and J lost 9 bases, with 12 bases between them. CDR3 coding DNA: TGTGCCAGCAGTTTCAGACGGGCGGTGCAGTACTTC. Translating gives CASSFRRAVQYF.